These 23 T cell receptor beta chains were sequenced from one sample in a study of molecular identifiers for immune sequencing clone quantification. TCRdb used MiXCR to reprocess the PCR reads, holding one entry per CDR3 protein. The sample consists of hundreds of thousands of distinct CDR3 sequences, around 25% of them appearing once. Sequenced input: naive CD8+ T cells from blood, with Jurkat cell RNA spiked in. Subset meaning: FACS-sorted CD8+CD4-CCR7+CD45RA+ naive T cells. The receptors stem from a human donor in good health. Some libraries in this study had Jurkat cell RNA spiked in.

In this sample, this clonotype turned up a few times. The V call is TRBV11-2, the J call TRBJ1-1; D unclear. The germline V gene encodes CDR1 SGHAT and CDR2 FQNNGV. V was pared by 5 bases and J by 6 bases, with 13 bases between. This CDR3 region has 13 residues. Here the CDR3 DNA reads TGTGCCAGCAGCCTTAGGTTGGGGTCTGAAGCTTTCTTT. Amino acids: CASSLRLGSEAFF.

Regarding this clonotype: This may come from a read error, since a much larger clone is one base off. The V and J genes are TRBV25-1 and TRBJ2-1, with D unresolved. This CDR3 contains 12 residues. CDR1 is MGHDK and CDR2 is SYGVNS in the germline V gene. The CDR3 region is CASGIGLREQSF. The CDR3, as DNA: TGTGCCAGCGGTATTGGGCTAAGAGAGCAGTCCTTC.

Only a few counts were recorded for this clonotype. This sequence joins TRBV20-1 and TRBJ2-2, with D possibly matching TRBD2 (6 bases). Between the trimmed V and J ends, which lost 5 bases and 1 base, there was a span of 11 bases. The CDR3 is 14 amino acids. CDR1 DFQATT and CDR2 SNEGSKA come from the germline V gene (reference sequence). In DNA form, the CDR3 reads TGCAGTGCTTTGGAGGGATTGAACACCGGGGAGCTGTTTTTT. Its translation: CSALEGLNTGELFF.

This clonotype was observed once. V and J are TRBV2 and TRBJ2-2; 12 bases are shared with TRBD2. Trimming at V came to 10 bases and at J to 3 bases, leaving 9 bases not matched to a gene. CDR3 length: 16 amino acids. The germline V gene encodes CDR1 SNHLY and CDR2 FYNNEI. For the CDR3, the DNA is TGTGCCACCCGGGCTAGCGGGGGGGCTGACACCGGGGAGCTGTTTTTT. It is translated as CATRASGGADTGELFF.

The chain is built from TRBV19 and TRBJ2-7; D is ambiguous. Germline V lookup: CDR1 LNHDA, CDR2 SQIVND (reference sequence). The CDR3 has 14 amino acids. The V and J ends lost 1 base and 0 bases respectively, with 7 bases between them. CDR3 nucleotide sequence: TGTGCCAGTAGTATAGGAGAACACTCCTACGAGCAGTACTTC. It yields the protein CASSIGEHSYEQYF.

The sample holds many counts of this clonotype. The chain recombines TRBV29-1 with TRBJ1-2; 8 bases are shared with TRBD1. There are 14 residues in the CDR3. Germline V gene lookup returns CDR1 SQVTM and CDR2 ANQGSEA. The J segment lost 4 bases and the V segment lost 6 bases, leaving 10 bases of the junction unmatched. CDR3: CSVEDAGGGYGYTF. The DNA of the CDR3 is TGCAGCGTGGAGGATGCAGGGGGCGGCTATGGCTACACCTTC. Full variable domain (remainder filled in from reference TRBV29-1 and TRBJ1-2): SAVISQKPSRDICQRGTSLTIQCQVDSQVTMMFWYRQQPGQSLTLIATANQGSEATYESGFVIDKFPISRPNLTFSTLTVSNMSPEDSSIYLCSVEDAGGGYGYTFGSGTRLTVV.

This clonotype was counted ten times or more. J is TRBJ2-7 and V is TRBV29-1; TRBD1 aligns across 9 bases. The V gene end was trimmed by 7 bases and the J gene end by 2 bases; junction bases not matched to a gene: 6. Per the germline V gene, CDR1 is SQVTM and CDR2 is ANQGSEA. The CDR3 sequence is 13 residues long. In nucleotides, the CDR3 is TGCAGCGCTAGGGGACAGGGACCCTACGAGCAGTACTTC. It yields the protein CSARGQGPYEQYF.

This chain uses TRBV5-3 with TRBJ1-3; maybe TRBD1 (5 bases). TRBV5-3 has ORF status, its function being uncertain. The CDR3 has 18 residues. V lost 10 bases, J lost 6 bases, and 32 bases lay in between. The CDR3 loop is CARSSDGTLQGTENTIYF. The CDR3 DNA is TGTGCCCGCAGCTCTGATGGGACGTTGCAGGGAACTGAAAACACCATATATTTT.

V gene TRBV2 combines with J gene TRBJ1-3; D not resolved. This CDR3 spans 15 amino acids. V dropped 3 bases and J dropped 0 bases, with 9 bases sitting between them. The germline V gene encodes CDR1 SNHLY and CDR2 FYNNEI. In nucleotides, the CDR3 is TGTGCCAGCAGTGAGGAGTACTACTCTGGAAACACCATATATTTT. This codes for CASSEEYYSGNTIYF.

This chain connects TRBV6-2 or TRBV6-3 to TRBJ1-5, with TRBD1 matching 10 bases. V shed 5 bases, J shed 2 bases, and the junction held 12 bases outside the gene matches. The CDR3 totals 18 residues. The germline CDR1 and CDR2 sequences are MNHEY and SVGEGT. CDR3: CASSPQDRGSVGNQPQHF. CDR3 bases: TGTGCCAGCAGTCCGCAGGACAGGGGGTCGGTCGGCAATCAGCCCCAGCATTTT.

The chain is built from TRBV28 and TRBJ2-2; D might be TRBD2 (6 bases). The CDR3 consists of 15 residues. Germline CDR1 MDHEN, CDR2 SYDVKM. Deletions cut 8 bases from V and 3 bases from J, with 16 bases between. The DNA of the CDR3 is TGTGCCAGCGGATCGGAGGGTATATACACCGGGGAGCTGTTTTTT. Residues: CASGSEGIYTGELFF.

The table lists this clonotype with a few counts. The genes are TRBV7-2 and TRBJ2-3; 11 nucleotides match TRBD2. Trimming removed 4 bases from V and 6 bases from J; junction bases left unmatched: 9. CDR3 length equals 16 residues. Germline V gene data show CDR1 as SGHTA and CDR2 as FQGNSA. CDR3 in amino acids: CASSWRGLAGGDTQYF. CDR3 DNA: TGTGCCAGCAGCTGGAGAGGGTTAGCGGGGGGGGATACGCAGTATTTT.

To note about this clonotype: This sequence may be a read error, since a much larger clone differs from it by one base. The chain uses TRBV9 and TRBJ1-1, with a tentative D call TRBD1 (5 bases). This CDR3 is 14 amino acids long. The V end was cut by 1 base, the J end by 5 bases, with 12 bases between. The germline CDR1 and CDR2 sequences are SGDLS and YYNGEE. CDR3 nucleotides: TGTGCCAGCAGCGTAAGTGGGGGAGAGACTGAAGCTTTCTTT. Translation gives CASSVSGGETEAFF.

This clonotype showed up just a few times. The chain uses TRBV27 and TRBJ2-3; 7 bases are shared with TRBD1. Per the germline V gene, CDR1 is MNHEY and CDR2 is SMNVEV (reference sequence). The CDR3 is made up of 15 amino acids. The junction had 13 bases not matched to a gene; V was cut back by 7 bases and J by 6 bases. CDR3 DNA: TGTGCCAGCACCCCGGGACAGTCGTTTCGGGATACGCAGTATTTT. It translates to CASTPGQSFRDTQYF.

This chain connects TRBV9 to TRBJ2-5, with D perhaps TRBD2 (7 bases). Germline V gene data show CDR1 as SGDLS and CDR2 as YYNGEE. The CDR3 has 16 residues. V shed 3 bases and J shed 7 bases, with 22 bases lying between them. CDR3 sequence reads: CASSGVGGLQTGTQYF. DNA for the CDR3: TGTGCCAGCAGCGGCGTGGGGGGGCTCCAGACAGGGACCCAGTACTTC.

The J gene is TRBJ1-5, the V gene TRBV19, with unresolved D. CDR1 is LNHDA, CDR2 SQIVND, per germline (reference sequence). The ends were cut back, 11 bases at V and 4 bases at J, with 12 bases in the middle. The CDR3 is 12 residues long. The CDR3 protein is CAAREGNQPQHF. CDR3 nucleotide sequence: TGTGCCGCTCGGGAAGGAAATCAGCCCCAGCATTTT.

This clonotype was observed at least ten times. V and J are TRBV6-5 and TRBJ1-2; 9 nucleotides line up with TRBD1. The V and J ends lost 2 bases and 3 bases, in that order; junction bases with no gene match: 7. Germline V gene lookup returns CDR1 MNHEY and CDR2 SVGAGI. CDR3 length: 16 amino acids. The chain's CDR3 is CASSYLDRGYDYGYTF. CDR3 coding DNA: TGTGCCAGCAGTTACCTGGACAGGGGATATGACTATGGCTACACCTTC.

Points on this clonotype: A read error may explain this, as a much larger clone is one base away. V usage is TRBV29-1 and J usage is TRBJ1-6, with a tentative D call TRBD1 (6 bases). Germline values: CDR1 SQVTM, CDR2 ANQGSEA. This CDR3 contains 15 residues. V lost 8 bases to trimming and J lost 9 bases, with 23 bases between them. CDR3 DNA: TGCAGCCCAGTAACAGGGCCTTCCTTCGCTTCACCCCTCCACTTT. Amino acid sequence: CSPVTGPSFASPLHF.

There are many counts of this clonotype. The V and J genes are TRBV4-1 and TRBJ2-1; a weak D match, TRBD2 (6 bases). The V end lost 6 bases, the J end lost 8 bases, and 14 bases lay between the germline ends. CDR3 size: 13 residues. CDR1 and CDR2 from the germline V gene are MGHRA and YSYEKL. The CDR3, as DNA: TGCGCCAGCAGTCAAAGATCGGGGGATGAGCAGTTCTTC. Amino acid sequence: CASSQRSGDEQFF.

Turning to this clonotype: One end of the junction fails to match germline, which may point to a read error. The V call is TRBV6-5, the J call TRBJ2-2; D may correspond to TRBD1 or TRBD2 (5 bases each). There are 14 residues in the CDR3. The germline V gene has CDR1 MNHEY and CDR2 SVGAGI. CDR3 in amino acids: CASSFGTETGELVF. CDR3 sequence (DNA): TGTGCCAGCAGTTTTGGGACGGAAACCGGGGAGCTGGTTTTT.

The CDR3 loop reads CASSPHTGTLSYNEQFF. For the CDR3, the DNA is TGTGCCAGCAGCCCCCATACCGGGACACTCTCCTACAATGAGCAGTTCTTC. The genes are TRBV13 and TRBJ2-1; possible D gene TRBD1, 6 bases. Germline CDR1 and CDR2: PRHDT and FYEKMQ (reference sequence). This CDR3 contains 17 residues. Trimming cost V 5 bases and J 0 bases, with 17 bases left between them.

The chain combines TRBV4-3 with TRBJ1-4; D uncertain. V was trimmed by 1 base and J by 3 bases, leaving 12 bases between them. Per the germline V gene, CDR1 is LGHNA and CDR2 is YSLEER. The CDR3 runs 16 residues. CDR3 sequence: CASSQGRLMANEKLFF. DNA of the CDR3: TGCGCCAGCAGCCAAGGCCGACTTATGGCTAATGAAAAACTGTTTTTT.

At least ten counts were recorded for this clonotype. V is TRBV5-4 and J is TRBJ1-1; 7 bases align to TRBD1. J lost 4 bases, V lost 4 bases, and 10 bases had no gene match. The CDR3 spans 15 residues. Germline-derived CDR1 and CDR2 are SGHNT and YYREEE (reference sequence). The DNA for the CDR3 is TGTGCCAGCAGCGGAGCGCAGGGGGTCAGCACTGAAGCTTTCTTT. Encoded protein: CASSGAQGVSTEAFF.